The clone carrying this TCR beta chain has just a few counts. Its antigen is not known. TCRdb used MiXCR to reprocess the RACE reads, holding one entry per CDR3 protein. The sample has about 120,000 distinct CDR3 sequences, roughly 14% seen once. This entry is derived from a study of human T cells and chemical hapten exposure. Overall study: Investigators sensitized 2 cm by 2 cm of upper inner arm skin with 2% DPC.

Study conclusions and caveats: Counts of expanded TCRs at PT1 were positively correlated with patch test score.

Time point here: pre-sensitization, week 0. Regarding treatment: therapeutic diphenylcyclopropenone sensitization with weekly scalp DPC. Investigators collected blood before applying each patch test. Germline-derived CDR1 and CDR2 are MNHEY and SVGAGI. This CDR3 spans 15 amino acids. V dropped 2 bases and J dropped 2 bases, with 10 bases sitting between them. The receptor was derived from a woman aged 18-35 years with alopecia areata. Some clones in this sample may be carry-over from other donors' samples. The sample in question was whole blood, obtained in connection with sensitization to the hapten diphenylcyclopropenone (DPC). The chain combines TRBV6-5 with TRBJ1-3; D possibly corresponds to TRBD1 (5 bases). CDR3 coding DNA: TGTGCCAGCAGTTACGGCAGGGCTACTGGAAACACCATATATTTT. This translates into CASSYGRATGNTIYF.